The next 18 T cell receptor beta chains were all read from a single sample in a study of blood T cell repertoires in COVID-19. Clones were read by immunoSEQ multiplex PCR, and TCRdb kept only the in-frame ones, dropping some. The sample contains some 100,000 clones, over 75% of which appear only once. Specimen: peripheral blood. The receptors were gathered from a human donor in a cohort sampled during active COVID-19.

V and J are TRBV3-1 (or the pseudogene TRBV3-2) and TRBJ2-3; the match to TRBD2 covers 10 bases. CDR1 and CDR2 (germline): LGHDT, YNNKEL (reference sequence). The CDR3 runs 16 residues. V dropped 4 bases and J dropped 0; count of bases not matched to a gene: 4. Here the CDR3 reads CASSRRTSGSTDTQYF. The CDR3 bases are TGTGCCAGCAGCCGACGGACTAGCGGCAGCACAGATACGCAGTATTTT.

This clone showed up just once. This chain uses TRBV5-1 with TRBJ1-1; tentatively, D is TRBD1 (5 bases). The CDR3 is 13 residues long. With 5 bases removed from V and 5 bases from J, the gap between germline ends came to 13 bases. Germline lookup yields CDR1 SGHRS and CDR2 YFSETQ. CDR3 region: CASRTGGWTEAFF. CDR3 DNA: TGCGCCAGCAGAACGGGGGGATGGACTGAAGCTTTCTTT. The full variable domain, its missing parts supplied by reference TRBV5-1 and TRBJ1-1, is KAGVTQTPRYLIKTRGQQVTLSCSPISGHRSVSWYQQTPGQGLQFLFEYFSETQRNKGNFPGRFSGRQFSNSRSEMNVSTLELGDSALYLCASRTGGWTEAFFGQGTRLTVV.

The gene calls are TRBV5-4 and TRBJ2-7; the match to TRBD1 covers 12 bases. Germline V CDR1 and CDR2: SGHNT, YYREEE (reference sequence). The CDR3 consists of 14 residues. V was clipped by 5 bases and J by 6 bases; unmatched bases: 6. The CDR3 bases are TGTGCCAGCAGTTGGGACAGGGGGCCCGGCGAGCAGTACTTC. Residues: CASSWDRGPGEQYF.

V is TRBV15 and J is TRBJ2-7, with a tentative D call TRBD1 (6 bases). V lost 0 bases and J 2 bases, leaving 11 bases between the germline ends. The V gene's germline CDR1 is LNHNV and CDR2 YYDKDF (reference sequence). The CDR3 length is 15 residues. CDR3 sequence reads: CATSRDVGGTYEQYF. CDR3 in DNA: TGTGCCACCAGCAGAGATGTTGGGGGCACCTACGAGCAGTACTTC.

CDR3 sequence: CASSQDGEGWETQYF. The CDR3 DNA is TGCGCCAGCAGCCAAGATGGGGAGGGATGGGAGACCCAGTACTTC. The V and J genes are TRBV4-1 and TRBJ2-5; 7 bases are shared with TRBD2. CDR3 length: 15 residues. In germline, CDR1 is MGHRA, CDR2 YSYEKL. V lost 0 bases, J lost 5 bases, and 6 bases stayed unmatched.

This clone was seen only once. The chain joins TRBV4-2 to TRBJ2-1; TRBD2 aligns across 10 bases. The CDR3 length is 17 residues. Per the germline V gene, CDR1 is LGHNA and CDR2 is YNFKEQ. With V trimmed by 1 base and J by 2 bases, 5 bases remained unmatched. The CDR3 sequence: CASSQALAGVTYNEQFF. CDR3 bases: TGTGCCAGCAGCCAAGCCCTAGCGGGGGTAACCTACAATGAGCAGTTCTTC.

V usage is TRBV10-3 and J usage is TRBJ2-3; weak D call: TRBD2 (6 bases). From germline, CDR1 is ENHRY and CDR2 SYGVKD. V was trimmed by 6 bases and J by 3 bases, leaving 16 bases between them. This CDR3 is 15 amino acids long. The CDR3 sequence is CAISSYGAGTDTQYF. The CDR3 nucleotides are TGTGCCATCAGCAGCTACGGGGCGGGGACAGATACGCAGTATTTT.

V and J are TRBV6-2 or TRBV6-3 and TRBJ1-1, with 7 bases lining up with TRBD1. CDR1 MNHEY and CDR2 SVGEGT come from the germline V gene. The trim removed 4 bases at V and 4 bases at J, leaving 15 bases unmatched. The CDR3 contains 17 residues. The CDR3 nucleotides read TGTGCCAGCAGTTCCACGGGACAGACGACCTCGGGCACTGAAGCTTTCTTT. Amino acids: CASSSTGQTTSGTEAFF.

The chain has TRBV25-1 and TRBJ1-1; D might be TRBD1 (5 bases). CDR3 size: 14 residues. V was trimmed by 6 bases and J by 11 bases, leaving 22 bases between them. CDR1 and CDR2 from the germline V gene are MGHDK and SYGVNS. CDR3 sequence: CASRGPANDGGAFF. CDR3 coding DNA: TGTGCCAGCAGAGGACCCGCCAACGACGGGGGGGCTTTCTTT.

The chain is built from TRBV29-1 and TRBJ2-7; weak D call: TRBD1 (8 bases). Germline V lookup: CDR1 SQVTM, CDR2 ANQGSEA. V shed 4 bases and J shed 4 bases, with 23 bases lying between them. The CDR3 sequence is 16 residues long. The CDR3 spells CSVVPQPTGGGYEQYF. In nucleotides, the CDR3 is TGCAGCGTTGTCCCTCAACCTACAGGGGGGGGATACGAGCAGTACTTC.

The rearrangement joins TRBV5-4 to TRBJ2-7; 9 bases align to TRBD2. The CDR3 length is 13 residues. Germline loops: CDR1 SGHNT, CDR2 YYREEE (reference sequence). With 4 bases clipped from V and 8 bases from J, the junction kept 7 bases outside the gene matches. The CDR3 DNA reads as TGTGCCAGCAGCGTCTCTAGCGGGAAGAAGCAGTACTTC. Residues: CASSVSSGKKQYF.

CDR3 sequence (DNA): TGCGCCAGCAGCCAAGGAGGAACCGCCTCCGGGGAGCTGTTTTTT. Residues: CASSQGGTASGELFF. J is TRBJ2-2 and V is TRBV4-1; D is ambiguous. In germline, CDR1 is MGHRA, CDR2 YSYEKL. This CDR3 contains 15 residues. Trimming stripped 1 base from V and 6 bases from J, with 12 bases between.

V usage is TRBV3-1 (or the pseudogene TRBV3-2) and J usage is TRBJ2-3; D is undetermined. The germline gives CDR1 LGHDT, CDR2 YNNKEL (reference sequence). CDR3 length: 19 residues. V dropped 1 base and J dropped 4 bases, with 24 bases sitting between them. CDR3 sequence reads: CASSQVRHCTDTAPDTQYF. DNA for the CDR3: TGTGCCAGCAGCCAAGTCCGACATTGCACAGATACGGCCCCAGATACGCAGTATTTT.

The CDR3 bases are TGTGCCAGCAGCTTAGCGGGGACTAGCCACAATGAGCAGTTCTTC. This translates into CASSLAGTSHNEQFF. The chain recombines TRBV11-2 with TRBJ2-1; TRBD2 matches at 9 bases. The V gene's germline CDR1 is SGHAT and CDR2 FQNNGV. J lost 5 bases, V lost 1 base, and 3 bases had no gene match. The CDR3 runs to 15 residues. Combining the CDR3 with reference TRBV11-2 and TRBJ2-1 gives the whole variable domain EAGVAQSPRYKIIEKRQSVAFWCNPISGHATLYWYQQILGQGPKLLIQFQNNGVVDDSQLPKDRFSAERLKGVDSTLKIQPAKLEDSAVYLCASSLAGTSHNEQFFGPGTRLTVL.

CDR3 in amino acids: CASRTSTSSDTQYF. Here the CDR3 DNA reads TGTGCCAGTAGGACCTCGACTAGTTCAGATACGCAGTATTTT. V usage is TRBV19 and J usage is TRBJ2-3; possible D gene TRBD2, 6 bases. The germline gives CDR1 LNHDA, CDR2 SQIVND (reference sequence). This CDR3 has 14 residues. The V gene lost 6 bases and the J gene lost 4 bases, with 14 bases spanning the gap. The full variable domain, in which reference TRBV19 and TRBJ2-3 provide the parts outside the CDR3, is DGGITQSPKYLFRKEGQNVTLSCEQNLNHDAMYWYRQDPGQGLRLIYYSQIVNDFQKGDIAEGYSVSREKKESFPLTVTSAQKNPTAFYLCASRTSTSSDTQYFGPGTRLTVL.

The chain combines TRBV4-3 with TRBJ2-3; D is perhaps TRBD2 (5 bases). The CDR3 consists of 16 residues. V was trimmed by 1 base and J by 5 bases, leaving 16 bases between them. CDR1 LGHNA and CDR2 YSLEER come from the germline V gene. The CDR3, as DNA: TGCGCCAGCAGCCAAGTTTTTTCGCGGGCGGGAGATACGCAGTATTTT. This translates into CASSQVFSRAGDTQYF.

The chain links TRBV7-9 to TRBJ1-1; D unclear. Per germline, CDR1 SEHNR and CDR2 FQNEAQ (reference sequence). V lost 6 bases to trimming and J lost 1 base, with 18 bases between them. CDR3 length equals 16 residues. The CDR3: CASRQSGVGRNTEAFF. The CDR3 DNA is TGTGCCAGCAGGCAAAGTGGAGTGGGGAGGAACACTGAAGCTTTCTTT.

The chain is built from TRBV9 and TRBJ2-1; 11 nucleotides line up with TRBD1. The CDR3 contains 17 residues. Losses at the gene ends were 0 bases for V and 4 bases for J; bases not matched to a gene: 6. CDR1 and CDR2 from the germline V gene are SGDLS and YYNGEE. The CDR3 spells CASSVEGTGGLYNEQFF. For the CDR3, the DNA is TGTGCCAGCAGCGTAGAGGGGACAGGGGGTTTGTACAATGAGCAGTTCTTC.